This TCR beta chain was captured by sequencing in a study of blood T cell repertoires in COVID-19. Looking at the study overall: PBMCs, B-cell-depleted T cells, or T cells were the source of the cDNA or gDNA that made up the material.

The V segment lost 5 bases and the J segment 2 bases; nucleotides outside the gene matches: 5. Germline V gene lookup returns CDR1 LNHDA and CDR2 SQIVND (reference sequence). The CDR3 has 15 amino acids. This clone has just a few counts. The method was immunoSEQ multiplex PCR; TCRdb's version includes in-frame clones alone and lacks a portion of them. The sample has 200,000 to 300,000 clones, about nine tenths seen once. The chain combines TRBV19 with TRBJ2-2; TRBD2 aligns across 7 bases. The sequencing input was peripheral blood. The source of this sequence is a man in his sixties with acute or convalescent COVID-19. The CDR3 DNA is TGTGCCAGTAGTGGGGACTATCGAAACACCGGGGAGCTGTTTTTT. Translating gives CASSGDYRNTGELFF.